The 22 T cell receptor beta chains presented below share a single source sample, sequenced in a study of cytomegalovirus exposure and HLA in healthy donors. PCR primers comprised 60 Vbeta and 13 Jbeta primers. Method: immunoSEQ multiplex PCR; TCRdb's copy keeps in-frame clones and lacks some. Among tens of thousands of clones listed, more than 75% were seen once. The sequenced sample was PBMCs. The receptors derive from a male donor in good health and CMV-seropositive.

The chain combines TRBV28 with TRBJ2-5; 10 bases fit TRBD1. Trimming took 9 bases from V and 11 from J; bases not matched to a gene: 9. The germline CDR1 and CDR2 sequences are MDHEN and SYDVKM. The CDR3 contains 12 residues. The CDR3: CASRQGAREQYF. In DNA, the CDR3 is TGTGCCAGTAGACAGGGGGCGCGGGAGCAGTACTTC.

The rearrangement joins TRBV30 to TRBJ2-5, with D perhaps TRBD1 (6 bases). The germline gives CDR1 GTSNPN, CDR2 SVGIG (reference sequence). This CDR3 has 12 amino acids. Trimming left V 4 bases short and J 14 bases short, with 20 bases between. The CDR3, as DNA: TGTGCCTGGAAGGGACAATTCTACGAGTCTTACTTC. As protein: CAWKGQFYESYF. The complete variable domain, with remaining parts taken from reference TRBV30 and TRBJ2-5, reads SQTIHQWPATLVQPVGSPLSLECTVEGTSNPNLYWYRQAAGRGLQLLFYSVGIGQISSEVPQNLSASRPQDRQFILSSKKLLLSDSGFYLCAWKGQFYESYFGPGTRLLVL.

The J gene is TRBJ1-4, the V gene TRBV2, with 8 bases aligning to TRBD1. The trim removed 7 bases at V and 8 bases at J, leaving 12 bases unmatched. This CDR3 comprises 15 residues. Germline CDR1 SNHLY, CDR2 FYNNEI. Written as DNA, the CDR3 is TGTGCCAGCATGGGGCCGTCGACAGGGGAAGAAAAACTGTTTTTT. Its protein is CASMGPSTGEEKLFF.

This clone showed up just a few times. The chain employs TRBV5-1 and TRBJ2-3, with a tentative D call TRBD1 (6 bases). The length of the CDR3 is 17 residues. Germline lookup yields CDR1 SGHRS and CDR2 YFSETQ. V was pared by 0 bases and J by 0 bases, with 14 bases between. This CDR3 is CASSLGPGGSSTDTQYF. The CDR3 DNA is TGCGCCAGCAGCTTGGGGCCTGGGGGCTCGAGCACAGATACGCAGTATTTT.

About this clone itself: The sample holds other DNA sequences that translate to the same CDR3. The J gene is TRBJ1-6, the V gene TRBV30, with 9 bases identical to TRBD1. Germline CDR1 is GTSNPN and CDR2 is SVGIG (reference sequence). The CDR3 covers 13 residues. V lost 2 bases, J lost 10 bases, and 3 bases stayed unmatched. The CDR3: CAWSPTGGSPLHF. The CDR3 coding sequence is TGTGCCTGGAGTCCGACAGGGGGATCACCCCTCCACTTT.

Only a few counts were recorded for this clone. The junction differs from germline at one of its ends, possibly a read error. The chain recombines TRBV4-1 with TRBJ2-1, with TRBD2 identical over 14 bases. Germline assignment: CDR1 MGHRA and CDR2 YSYEKL. The CDR3 consists of 15 residues. CDR3 residues: CASNQGLAGGNEQFF. As DNA, the CDR3 is TGCGCCAGCAACCAAGGACTAGCGGGAGGCAATGAGCAGTTCTTC.

The rearrangement uses TRBV19 and TRBJ2-2; 7 positions agree with TRBD1. J lost 8 bases, V lost 10 bases, and 10 bases had no gene match. The CDR3 spans 13 residues. Per germline, CDR1 LNHDA and CDR2 SQIVND (reference sequence). The DNA of the CDR3 is TGTGCCACCAAACGACAGGGCCGGGGGGAGCTGTTTTTT. It specifies CATKRQGRGELFF.

CDR3 in amino acids: CASNLILGDSYEQYF. CDR3 bases: TGTGCCAGCAACCTCATCCTCGGAGATTCCTACGAGCAGTACTTC. The rearrangement uses TRBV21-1 and TRBJ2-7; TRBD2, the D gene given by the table, was not confirmed from the DNA. TRBV21-1 is marked as a pseudogene. This CDR3 contains 15 residues.

By frequency in the sample, this clone is medium-sized. This chain joins TRBV19 and TRBJ1-5, with D unclear. The CDR3 has 16 residues. The ends were cut back, 8 bases at V and 0 bases at J, with 17 bases in the middle. Per germline, CDR1 LNHDA and CDR2 SQIVND (reference sequence). CDR3 region: CASQKTDDYSNQPQHF. DNA for the CDR3: TGTGCCAGTCAGAAGACCGACGACTATAGCAATCAGCCCCAGCATTTT.

The chain carries TRBV7-9 and TRBJ2-5; D is ambiguous. There are 15 residues in the CDR3. The ends were cut back, 2 bases at V and 7 bases at J, with 17 bases in the middle. From germline, CDR1 is SEHNR and CDR2 FQNEAQ (reference sequence). CDR3 in DNA: TGTGCCAGCAGCTTACCTCTTGAGATCGCGCGGACCCAGTACTTC. Its translation is CASSLPLEIARTQYF.

This chain connects TRBV9 to TRBJ1-2; TRBD1 might be the D (5 bases). Deletions cut 5 bases from V and 7 bases from J, with 30 bases between. Germline CDR1 reads SGDLS; CDR2 reads YYNGEE. The CDR3 covers 18 residues. CDR3 bases: TGTGCCAGCAGAGATACCAGCTCAGGGTATTTAATTGATGGTGGCTACACCTTC. Amino acid sequence: CASRDTSSGYLIDGGYTF.

The rearrangement links TRBV10-3 to TRBJ2-7, with a weak D call TRBD2 (5 bases). This CDR3 is built from 16 residues. Per germline, CDR1 ENHRY and CDR2 SYGVKD. The V and J ends lost 11 bases and 6 bases respectively, with 29 bases between them. The CDR3 region has the DNA TGTGCCCCCCCTCGTAGAAGGCGGCCGGGCGGAGGCGAGCAGTACTTC. Translation: CAPPRRRRPGGGEQYF.

The chain links TRBV5-4 to TRBJ2-7; D might be TRBD2 (6 bases). Germline values: CDR1 SGHNT, CDR2 YYREEE (reference sequence). This CDR3 is 13 amino acids long. Trimming took off 1 base at V and 6 bases at J, with 11 bases between the two ends. For the CDR3, the DNA is TGTGCCAGCAGCTTGCAGGGAGGCTCCGAGCAGTACTTC. It translates to CASSLQGGSEQYF.

This clone has a single count. The chain carries TRBV10-3 and TRBJ2-3; 14 nucleotides agree with TRBD2. CDR3 length: 18 residues. The J segment lost 3 bases and the V segment lost 0 bases, leaving 5 bases of the junction unmatched. The germline V gene encodes CDR1 ENHRY and CDR2 SYGVKD. The CDR3 bases are TGTGCCATCAGTGAGTCGATCGGGACTAGCGGGAGTACAGATACGCAGTATTTT. This encodes CAISESIGTSGSTDTQYF.

V gene TRBV6-1 combines with J gene TRBJ1-1, with TRBD1 matching 8 bases. The V gene end was trimmed by 11 bases and the J gene end by 1 base; junction bases not matched to a gene: 3. The germline CDR1 and CDR2 sequences are MNHNS and SASEGT. The CDR3 covers 12 residues. CDR3 DNA: TGTGCCGGCGGACAGGGGAACACTGAAGCTTTCTTT. Translating it yields CAGGQGNTEAFF.

About this clone itself: The germline gene is not matched at one end of the junction; a read error may be the cause. The gene calls are TRBV2 and TRBJ2-5, with TRBD2 matching 11 bases. The CDR3 runs to 11 residues. Per the germline V gene, CDR1 is SNHLY and CDR2 is FYNNEI. The CDR3 here is CASTVLAGVHF. CDR3 coding DNA: TGTGCCAGCACCGTACTAGCGGGGGTCCACTTC.

This clone was observed once. The genes are TRBV6-4 and TRBJ2-1; TRBD2 aligns across 9 bases. Germline values: CDR1 MRHNA, CDR2 SNTAGT. V trimming: 3 bases; J trimming: 3 bases; junction bases outside the gene matches: 6. The CDR3 sequence is 16 residues long. CDR3 amino acids: CASSDRRGGGYNEQFF. CDR3 sequence (DNA): TGTGCCAGCAGTGATCGGCGCGGGGGGGGCTACAATGAGCAGTTCTTC.

The chain has TRBV6-5 and TRBJ2-5; D call uncertain. The V gene lost 0 bases and the J gene lost 2 bases, with 10 bases spanning the gap. This CDR3 has 15 amino acids. Germline assignment: CDR1 MNHEY and CDR2 SVGAGI. The CDR3 DNA reads as TGTGCCAGCAGTTACTCTTGGGCTCGGCAAGAGACCCAGTACTTC. It translates to CASSYSWARQETQYF.

V and J are TRBV7-3 and TRBJ2-1, with TRBD2 matching over 10 bases. Trimming at V came to 4 bases and at J to 8 bases, leaving 2 bases not matched to a gene. Per the germline V gene, CDR1 is SGHTA and CDR2 is FQGTGA. This CDR3 has 13 residues. The CDR3 bases are TGTGCCAGCAGCTCTAGCGGGAGCGATGAGCAGTTCTTC. Translating it yields CASSSSGSDEQFF.

The chain uses TRBV7-8 and TRBJ2-3; D not certain. V was cut by 5 bases and J by 7 bases, with 16 bases left in between. From germline, CDR1 is SGHVS and CDR2 FQNEAQ. This CDR3 is 14 amino acids long. The CDR3 loop is CASSLLFLANTQYF. DNA for the CDR3: TGTGCCAGCAGCCTCCTCTTCCTCGCGAATACGCAGTATTTT.

V and J are TRBV28 and TRBJ2-7, with 8 bases that match TRBD1. Losses at the gene ends were 5 bases for V and 5 bases for J; bases not matched to a gene: 8. This CDR3 has 14 residues. Germline lookup yields CDR1 MDHEN and CDR2 SYDVKM. The CDR3 DNA reads as TGTGCCAGCAGTCCCCGGACAGGGCTGAACGAGCAGTACTTC. It codes for CASSPRTGLNEQYF.

The J gene is TRBJ2-6, the V gene TRBV30; D uncertain. The ends were cut back, 0 bases at V and 0 bases at J, with 9 bases in the middle. This CDR3 has 16 residues. Germline V gene sequence: CDR1 GTSNPN, CDR2 SVGIG (reference sequence). CDR3 loop: CAWSVRGLSGANVLTF. CDR3 bases: TGTGCCTGGAGTGTACGCGGTCTCTCTGGGGCCAACGTCCTGACTTTC.